The 14 T cell receptor beta chains below were found in one sample sequenced in a study of OX40 agonist ivuxolimab in advanced cancers. Clones were read by immunoSEQ multiplex PCR, and TCRdb kept only the in-frame ones, dropping some. In the table there are 35,000 to 45,000 clones, roughly 92% of which are singletons. This specimen was CD4+ or CD8+ T cells sorted from blood, taken in a trial of the OX40 agonist ivuxolimab. Every receptor here comes from an adult with an advanced solid tumor such as melanoma, head and neck, liver or kidney cancer.

The V call is TRBV9, the J call TRBJ2-1; 9 positions agree with TRBD1. The CDR3 is 16 residues long. Germline-derived CDR1 and CDR2 are SGDLS and YYNGEE. V lost 2 bases to trimming and J lost 5 bases; unmatched junction nucleotides: 8. Written as DNA, the CDR3 is TGTGCCAGCAGCGTTTTATCCGGGACAGGGCACAATGAGCAGTTCTTC. Translating it yields CASSVLSGTGHNEQFF.

The chain joins TRBV28 to TRBJ2-1; tentative D call: TRBD1 (6 bases). Germline V gives CDR1 MDHEN, CDR2 SYDVKM. V lost 6 bases, J lost 10 bases, and 13 bases lay in between. The length of the CDR3 is 12 residues. CDR3 amino acids: CASSSQGPEQFF. DNA of the CDR3: TGTGCCAGCAGCTCCCAGGGGCCCGAGCAGTTCTTC.

This chain joins TRBV27 and TRBJ2-7; TRBD2 matches 8 bases. V lost 0 bases and J lost 2; bases outside the gene matches: 3. The CDR3 is made up of 15 amino acids. Germline V gene sequence: CDR1 MNHEY, CDR2 SMNVEV (reference sequence). The CDR3 nucleotides read TGTGCCAGCAGTTTATCGGCGGGAGGTGCCTACGAGCAGTACTTC. Amino acids: CASSLSAGGAYEQYF.

The chain recombines TRBV15 with TRBJ2-1, with D tentatively TRBD2 (5 bases). The ends were cut back, 9 bases at V and 10 bases at J, with 19 bases in the middle. CDR3 size: 13 residues. Germline-derived CDR1 and CDR2 are LNHNV and YYDKDF (reference sequence). CDR3 bases: TGTGCCACACTACTAGTAAGTCCCGCAGAGCAGTTCTTC. Translation: CATLLVSPAEQFF. Together with reference TRBV15 and TRBJ2-1, the CDR3 gives the full variable domain: DAMVIQNPRYQVTQFGKPVTLSCSQTLNHNVMYWYQQKSSQAPKLLFHYYDKDFNNEADTPDNFQSRRPNTSFCFLDIRSPGLGDTAMYLCATLLVSPAEQFFGPGTRLTVL.

This chain joins TRBV11-3 and TRBJ1-1; perhaps TRBD1 as D (5 bases). Trimming took 0 bases from V and 4 from J, leaving 15 bases between them. This CDR3 spans 16 amino acids. CDR1 and CDR2 from the germline V gene are SGHNT and YENEEA. The CDR3 DNA reads TGTGCCAGCAGCTTAGATGGGGCAGGCTCCATCACTGAAGCTTTCTTT. It specifies CASSLDGAGSITEAFF.

The chain couples TRBV2 to TRBJ2-3, with a possible D match to TRBD2 (6 bases). The CDR3 loop spans 12 amino acids. Germline CDR1 and CDR2: SNHLY and FYNNEI. V lost 11 bases and J lost 4, with 13 bases in between. The CDR3 nucleotides read TGTGCCGAAGGGCGGGACGCAGATACGCAGTATTTT. It encodes CAEGRDADTQYF.

This chain joins TRBV2 and TRBJ2-3; 7 nucleotides line up with TRBD1. CDR3 size: 12 residues. Trimming cost V 6 bases and J 9 bases; bases outside gene matches: 6. Germline V gives CDR1 SNHLY, CDR2 FYNNEI. CDR3: CASRPGQPTQYF. The CDR3 DNA reads as TGTGCCAGCAGACCGGGACAGCCAACGCAGTATTTT.

V is TRBV2 and J is TRBJ2-1; D gene ambiguous. V gave up 6 bases and J gave up 2 bases, with 11 bases separating them. This CDR3 region has 14 residues. Germline-derived CDR1 and CDR2 are SNHLY and FYNNEI. Here the CDR3 reads CASSWVGPYNEQFF. CDR3 DNA sequence: TGTGCCAGCAGCTGGGTTGGGCCCTACAATGAGCAGTTCTTC.

A single count supports this clone. The V call is TRBV9, the J call TRBJ2-5; D is ambiguous. CDR3 length equals 16 residues. Deletions cut 3 bases from V and 0 bases from J, with 15 bases between. Germline V gene sequence: CDR1 SGDLS, CDR2 YYNGEE. DNA for the CDR3: TGTGCCAGCAGCGCTACGATGGACCTATACCAAGAGACCCAGTACTTC. It is translated as CASSATMDLYQETQYF.

This chain joins TRBV28 and TRBJ2-1; D remains ambiguous. Trimming took 5 bases from V and 10 from J, leaving 15 bases between them. The CDR3 runs 13 residues. The germline V gene encodes CDR1 MDHEN and CDR2 SYDVKM. The CDR3 DNA reads TGTGCCAGCAGTCATCAACCGGAATTAGAGCAGTTCTTC. Encoded protein: CASSHQPELEQFF.

The rearrangement joins TRBV5-4 to TRBJ2-1, with TRBD2 identical over 11 bases. This CDR3 is 14 amino acids long. V was pared by 4 bases and J by 5 bases, with 2 bases of the junction left unmatched. Germline lookup yields CDR1 SGHNT and CDR2 YYREEE (reference sequence). The CDR3 reads CASSPGLADNEQFF. The CDR3 bases are TGTGCCAGCAGCCCGGGACTAGCGGACAATGAGCAGTTCTTC.

V gene TRBV7-9 combines with J gene TRBJ1-5; no clear D gene. CDR3 size: 16 residues. Germline V gene lookup returns CDR1 SEHNR and CDR2 FQNEAQ (reference sequence). Deletions cut 4 bases from V and 4 bases from J, with 17 bases between. CDR3 amino acids: CASSSGSEGPNQPQHF. The CDR3 coding sequence is TGTGCCAGCAGCTCTGGGTCCGAAGGCCCTAATCAGCCCCAGCATTTT.

This rearrangement joins TRBV6-1 to TRBJ1-5, with D possibly matching TRBD1 (5 bases). Trimming removed 7 bases from V and 2 bases from J, with 9 bases in between. CDR3 length equals 13 residues. Germline-derived CDR1 and CDR2 are MNHNS and SASEGT. The CDR3 loop is CASKQGGNQPQHF. CDR3 sequence (DNA): TGTGCCAGCAAGCAGGGTGGCAATCAGCCCCAGCATTTT.

This chain links TRBV29-1 with TRBJ1-1; weak D call: TRBD1 (6 bases). Germline values: CDR1 SQVTM, CDR2 ANQGSEA. Trimming pared 7 bases from V and 0 bases from J, leaving 12 bases between. The CDR3 sequence is 13 residues long. CDR3 loop: CSGGGGLNTEAFF. The CDR3 region has the DNA TGCAGCGGGGGGGGCGGACTGAACACTGAAGCTTTCTTT.